The 29 T cell receptor beta chains presented below share a single source sample, sequenced in a study of blood T cell repertoires in COVID-19. The table came from immunoSEQ multiplex PCR; TCRdb's copy has only in-frame clones and leaves some out. The top ten clones hold about 2% of a sample with about 270,000 clones, roughly 91% of them seen once. Input material: PBMCs or T cells enriched from blood (not recorded which). The source is a woman aged 40 to 50 with acute COVID-19.

The CDR3 bases are TGTGCCAGCAGCCCTCATGGGACTAGCGGCTACAATGAGCAGTTCTTC. This sequence encodes CASSPHGTSGYNEQFF. The chain links TRBV4-2 to TRBJ2-1, with TRBD2 identical over 11 bases. Germline CDR1 LGHNA, CDR2 YNFKEQ. CDR3 length: 16 residues. With V trimmed by 4 bases and J by 3 bases, 5 bases remained unmatched.

V is TRBV7-8 and J is TRBJ2-5, with TRBD2 as a possible D gene (5 bases). Trimming shortened V by 1 base and J by 1 base, and 7 bases separated the two germline ends. CDR3 size: 14 residues. Germline V lookup: CDR1 SGHVS, CDR2 FQNEAQ. The CDR3 spells CASSLVGAQETQYF. CDR3 DNA sequence: TGTGCCAGCAGCTTAGTGGGAGCCCAAGAGACCCAGTACTTC. The whole variable domain, filled in from reference TRBV7-8 and TRBJ2-5, reads GAGVSQSPRYKVAKRGQDVALRCDPISGHVSLFWYQQALGQGPEFLTYFQNEAQLDKSGLPSDRFFAERPEGSVSTLKIQRTQQEDSAVYLCASSLVGAQETQYFGPGTRLLVL.

This clone was seen a few times. The chain employs TRBV3-1 (or the pseudogene TRBV3-2) and TRBJ2-7; 15 bases map to TRBD2. Germline CDR1 reads LGHDT; CDR2 reads YNNKEL (reference sequence). CDR3 size: 17 residues. V shed 4 bases and J 2 bases; nucleotides not matched to a gene: 6. Written as DNA, the CDR3 is TGTGCCAGCAGCCCTGGGACTAGCGGGAGGAGAACCTACGAGCAGTACTTC. This sequence encodes CASSPGTSGRRTYEQYF.

This clone was seen just once. As DNA, the CDR3 is TGTGCCAGCGTACAATCTGGGGCCAACGTCCTGACTTTC. This codes for CASVQSGANVLTF. The gene calls are TRBV28 and TRBJ2-6; D remains ambiguous. Per germline, CDR1 MDHEN and CDR2 SYDVKM. The V end lost 8 bases, the J end lost 1 base, and 6 bases lay between the germline ends. The CDR3 is 13 amino acids.

The genes are TRBV6-1 and TRBJ1-1, with D possibly being TRBD1 (5 bases). The V end lost 1 base, the J end lost 0 bases, and 9 bases lay between the germline ends. CDR3 length: 15 amino acids. The germline V gene encodes CDR1 MNHNS and CDR2 SASEGT. The CDR3 DNA follows: TGTGCCAGCAGTGAAGGGAGGGGAATGAACACTGAAGCTTTCTTT. It yields the protein CASSEGRGMNTEAFF.

In its sample, this clone was seen once. V is TRBV19 and J is TRBJ2-7; unclear D gene. Trimming removed 2 bases at V and 5 bases at J, with 16 bases between. Germline-derived CDR1 and CDR2 are LNHDA and SQIVND (reference sequence). CDR3 length: 15 residues. Here the CDR3 reads CASSIQVLGVNEQYF. The CDR3 bases are TGTGCCAGTAGTATACAGGTTCTCGGTGTCAACGAGCAGTACTTC.

The chain combines TRBV12-3 or TRBV12-4 with TRBJ1-1, with TRBD1 matching over 8 bases. Unmatched junction bases numbered 6, after V lost 6 bases and J lost 6 bases. The CDR3 sequence is 13 residues long. CDR3 protein: CASRSSTGAEAFF. In DNA, the CDR3 is TGTGCCAGCAGATCTTCGACAGGGGCTGAAGCTTTCTTT.

V gene TRBV30 combines with J gene TRBJ2-1, with a tentative D call TRBD2 (6 bases). The CDR3 runs to 12 residues. Germline loops: CDR1 GTSNPN, CDR2 SVGIG (reference sequence). V lost 8 bases, J lost 7 bases, and 15 bases lay in between. The CDR3 DNA follows: TGTGCCCGGGGAGGTAGCTTGAATGAGCAGTTCTTC. It specifies CARGGSLNEQFF. The full variable domain, with the rest looked up from reference TRBV30 and TRBJ2-1, is SQTIHQWPATLVQPVGSPLSLECTVEGTSNPNLYWYRQAAGRGLQLLFYSVGIGQISSEVPQNLSASRPQDRQFILSSKKLLLSDSGFYLCARGGSLNEQFFGPGTRLTVL.

In this sample, this clone turned up once. The rearrangement links TRBV7-2 to TRBJ1-1; no definite D call. The CDR3 extends over 14 amino acids. Germline V gene lookup returns CDR1 SGHTA and CDR2 FQGNSA. Trimming removed 2 bases from V and 8 bases from J, with 15 bases in between. The CDR3 bases are TGTGCCAGCAGCTTAAACTTACTGGGCTTGGAAGCTTTCTTT. It is translated as CASSLNLLGLEAFF.

V is TRBV19 and J is TRBJ2-2; a weak D match, TRBD1 (6 bases). CDR3 length: 14 residues. With 7 bases removed from V and 3 bases from J, the gap between germline ends came to 12 bases. CDR1 and CDR2 from the germline V gene are LNHDA and SQIVND (reference sequence). The CDR3 bases are TGTGCCAGTACGCATCCAGGGGACACCGGGGAGCTGTTTTTT. This sequence encodes CASTHPGDTGELFF.

The CDR3 region is CASSQGGAGSYNEQFF. The CDR3 nucleotides read TGTGCCAGCAGCCAGGGAGGGGCTGGCTCCTACAATGAGCAGTTCTTC. J is TRBJ2-1 and V is TRBV28; 7 nucleotides align to TRBD2. In germline, CDR1 is MDHEN, CDR2 SYDVKM. With 6 bases clipped from V and 0 bases from J, the junction kept 8 bases outside the gene matches. The CDR3 contains 16 residues.

This chain uses TRBV7-9 with TRBJ2-2, with TRBD2 matching 9 bases. V was pared by 2 bases and J by 5 bases, with 6 bases of the junction left unmatched. The CDR3 is made up of 16 amino acids. Per germline, CDR1 SEHNR and CDR2 FQNEAQ (reference sequence). The CDR3 nucleotides read TGTGCCAGCAGCTTATACGCTAGCGGGGCTACCGGGGAGCTGTTTTTT. Its translation is CASSLYASGATGELFF. The full variable domain, with the rest looked up from reference TRBV7-9 and TRBJ2-2, is DTGVSQNPRHKITKRGQNVTFRCDPISEHNRLYWYRQTLGQGPEFLTYFQNEAQLEKSRLLSDRFSAERPKGSFSTLEIQRTEQGDSAMYLCASSLYASGATGELFFGEGSRLTVL.

V gene TRBV7-2 combines with J gene TRBJ2-6, with D possibly TRBD2 on 5 matching bases. Per the germline V gene, CDR1 is SGHTA and CDR2 is FQGNSA. V lost 4 bases to trimming and J lost 5 bases, with 15 bases between them. The CDR3 is made up of 16 amino acids. CDR3 loop: CASSSRTALWANVLTF. The CDR3 DNA reads as TGTGCCAGCAGCTCCCGGACTGCCCTCTGGGCCAACGTCCTGACTTTC.

J is TRBJ1-4 and V is TRBV15, with a weak D call TRBD1 (6 bases). Germline CDR1 reads LNHNV; CDR2 reads YYDKDF (reference sequence). This CDR3 has 18 amino acids. Trimming removed 0 bases from V and 4 bases from J, with 18 bases in between. CDR3 in DNA: TGTGCCACCAGCAGAGAATGGGGGCCAGAGTCAAATAATGAAAAACTGTTTTTT. Translating gives CATSREWGPESNNEKLFF. Combining the CDR3 with reference TRBV15 and TRBJ1-4 gives the whole variable domain DAMVIQNPRYQVTQFGKPVTLSCSQTLNHNVMYWYQQKSSQAPKLLFHYYDKDFNNEADTPDNFQSRRPNTSFCFLDIRSPGLGDTAMYLCATSREWGPESNNEKLFFGSGTQLSVL.

DNA of the CDR3: TGTGCCAGCAGCCAAGGGGCAGGGAGGGATTCACCCCTCCACTTT. Its protein product is CASSQGAGRDSPLHF. The V call is TRBV3-1 (or the pseudogene TRBV3-2), the J call TRBJ1-6; weak D call: TRBD1 (5 bases). V lost 1 base, J lost 8 bases, and 12 bases lay in between. Germline CDR1 LGHDT, CDR2 YNNKEL (reference sequence). The CDR3 is 15 amino acids.

The V gene is TRBV7-9, the J gene TRBJ2-2; 7 bases fit TRBD2. After removal of 6 bases from V and 0 bases from J, the junction contained 7 bases not matched to a gene. This CDR3 spans 16 amino acids. CDR1 and CDR2 from the germline V gene are SEHNR and FQNEAQ (reference sequence). CDR3 sequence (DNA): TGTGCCAGCAGTCCCCCTAGCGGTGCGAACACCGGGGAGCTGTTTTTT. This encodes CASSPPSGANTGELFF.

The rearrangement uses TRBV7-8 and TRBJ2-7; no definite D call. Germline values: CDR1 SGHVS, CDR2 FQNEAQ. This CDR3 spans 15 amino acids. Between the trimmed V and J ends, which lost 4 bases and 4 bases, there was a span of 17 bases. CDR3 in amino acids: CASSSSETLAYEQYF. The DNA of the CDR3 is TGTGCCAGCAGCTCCTCAGAAACCCTCGCTTACGAGCAGTACTTC.

The V and J genes are TRBV18 and TRBJ2-3, with a weak D call TRBD2 (5 bases). Per germline, CDR1 KGHSH and CDR2 LQKENI. There are 12 residues in the CDR3. V was trimmed by 6 bases and J by 8 bases, leaving 12 bases between them. CDR3 sequence (DNA): TGTGCCAGCTCGTCTATCGCGGGTACGCAGTATTTT. Residues: CASSSIAGTQYF.

The CDR3 sequence: CAWSVPAPESSYNEQFF. The CDR3 nucleotides read TGTGCCTGGAGTGTACCGGCACCGGAGAGCTCCTACAATGAGCAGTTCTTC. The V and J genes are TRBV30 and TRBJ2-1; D gene unclear. The length of the CDR3 is 17 residues. CDR1 GTSNPN and CDR2 SVGIG come from the germline V gene (reference sequence). V lost 0 bases to trimming and J lost 0 bases, with 15 bases between them.

The genes are TRBV9 and TRBJ1-4; the D gene is possibly TRBD1 (5 bases). From germline, CDR1 is SGDLS and CDR2 YYNGEE. The CDR3 length is 15 residues. Trimming removed 3 bases from V and 1 base from J, with 10 bases in between. The CDR3 DNA reads TGTGCCAGCAGCGGGGGCAGCCTAACTAATGAAAAACTGTTTTTT. This encodes CASSGGSLTNEKLFF.

This chain connects TRBV3-1 (or the pseudogene TRBV3-2) to TRBJ1-1; the match to TRBD1 covers 10 bases. The germline CDR1 and CDR2 sequences are LGHDT and YNNKEL (reference sequence). Trimming took 4 bases from V and 11 from J; bases not matched to a gene: 13. CDR3 length equals 15 residues. CDR3 loop: CASSLNPGTGVGAFF. CDR3 sequence (DNA): TGTGCCAGCAGCCTCAACCCCGGGACAGGGGTAGGTGCTTTCTTT.

This clone has just one count. This chain connects TRBV9 to TRBJ2-5, with a possible D match to TRBD1 (5 bases). CDR1 SGDLS and CDR2 YYNGEE come from the germline V gene. The CDR3 sequence is 15 residues long. With 3 bases removed from V and 3 bases from J, the gap between germline ends came to 15 bases. The CDR3 DNA is TGTGCCAGCAGCGCTGGGGCGGCCCCAAAAGAGACCCAGTACTTC. As protein: CASSAGAAPKETQYF.

This rearrangement joins TRBV29-1 to TRBJ1-2, with D possibly TRBD1 on 5 matching bases. Germline loops: CDR1 SQVTM, CDR2 ANQGSEA. The V and J ends lost 5 bases and 4 bases respectively, with 20 bases between them. CDR3 length: 15 amino acids. CDR3 loop: CSVQWWGGVIYGYTF. CDR3 nucleotide sequence: TGCAGCGTTCAGTGGTGGGGAGGGGTTATCTATGGCTACACCTTC.

This rearrangement joins TRBV10-3 to TRBJ1-1; TRBD1 is a possible D gene (5 bases). The germline V gene encodes CDR1 ENHRY and CDR2 SYGVKD. Trimming pared 0 bases from V and 5 bases from J, leaving 10 bases between. The CDR3 has 14 amino acids. The CDR3 nucleotides read TGTGCCATCAGTGAGTCGATGGGGGGAACTGAAGCTTTCTTT. Amino acid sequence: CAISESMGGTEAFF.

The chain couples TRBV6-1 to TRBJ2-7; 7 bases align to TRBD1. V lost 2 bases to trimming and J lost 2 bases; unmatched junction nucleotides: 3. This CDR3 is built from 14 residues. Germline V CDR1 and CDR2: MNHNS, SASEGT. CDR3 region: CASSESGQAYEQYF. CDR3 DNA: TGTGCCAGCAGTGAATCAGGACAGGCCTACGAGCAGTACTTC.

V is TRBV5-1 and J is TRBJ2-1, with D possibly matching TRBD1 (5 bases). Germline loops: CDR1 SGHRS, CDR2 YFSETQ. V was clipped by 0 bases and J by 6 bases, with 10 bases between them. There are 14 residues in the CDR3. DNA of the CDR3: TGCGCCAGCAGCTTGGGGACATCAGGCAATGAGCAGTTCTTC. Its protein is CASSLGTSGNEQFF.

The V call is TRBV4-3, the J call TRBJ2-1; 7 bases are a match to TRBD2. V shed 0 bases and J 4 bases; nucleotides not matched to a gene: 3. CDR3 length: 15 residues. Looked up from germline, CDR1 is LGHNA and CDR2 is YSLEER. The CDR3 loop is CASSQELAVYNEQFF. In DNA form, the CDR3 reads TGCGCCAGCAGCCAAGAGCTAGCGGTTTACAATGAGCAGTTCTTC.

The chain employs TRBV2 and TRBJ2-7; D is possibly TRBD2 (7 bases). The CDR3 runs to 15 residues. The V gene lost 7 bases and the J gene lost 2 bases, with 18 bases spanning the gap. Germline V gene data show CDR1 as SNHLY and CDR2 as FYNNEI. The CDR3 sequence: CASTPEGGRAYEQYF. The CDR3 bases are TGTGCCAGCACTCCTGAGGGGGGGCGGGCCTACGAGCAGTACTTC.

This sequence joins TRBV19 and TRBJ1-6; 9 bases agree with TRBD1. Germline values: CDR1 LNHDA, CDR2 SQIVND (reference sequence). V was clipped by 5 bases and J by 10 bases; unmatched bases: 9. This CDR3 has 15 residues. CDR3 DNA sequence: TGTGCCAGTAGTCCATCGACAGGGGGTGGCTCACCCCTCCACTTT. As protein: CASSPSTGGGSPLHF. Full variable domain (remainder filled in from reference TRBV19 and TRBJ1-6): DGGITQSPKYLFRKEGQNVTLSCEQNLNHDAMYWYRQDPGQGLRLIYYSQIVNDFQKGDIAEGYSVSREKKESFPLTVTSAQKNPTAFYLCASSPSTGGGSPLHFGNGTRLTVT.